Each of the 5 T cell receptor beta chains below was sequenced from the same sample in a study of blood T cell repertoires in COVID-19. TCRdb keeps only in-frame clones here, not all; method: immunoSEQ multiplex PCR. The table has about 200,000 clones, 70% to 90% seen once. The sample taken for sequencing was peripheral blood. These receptors originate from an elderly woman with acute or convalescent COVID-19.

In its sample, this clone was seen a few times. This CDR3 reads CASSARDRGLEQYF. In nucleotides, the CDR3 is TGTGCCAGCAGCGCCCGGGACAGGGGGCTCGAGCAGTACTTC. J is TRBJ2-7 and V is TRBV7-8; 12 bases line up with TRBD1. This CDR3 has 14 amino acids. Germline lookup yields CDR1 SGHVS and CDR2 FQNEAQ. V shed 5 bases and J 6 bases; nucleotides not matched to a gene: 5. The variable domain in full, completed from reference TRBV7-8 and TRBJ2-7, reads GAGVSQSPRYKVAKRGQDVALRCDPISGHVSLFWYQQALGQGPEFLTYFQNEAQLDKSGLPSDRFFAERPEGSVSTLKIQRTQQEDSAVYLCASSARDRGLEQYFGPGTRLTVT.

The chain combines TRBV7-8 with TRBJ1-2, with D perhaps matching TRBD1 (5 bases). V gave up 5 bases and J gave up 4 bases, with 11 bases separating them. The CDR3 covers 13 residues. The germline V gene encodes CDR1 SGHVS and CDR2 FQNEAQ. CDR3: CASSRTIFYGYTF. Here the CDR3 DNA reads TGTGCCAGCAGCCGGACAATCTTCTATGGCTACACCTTC.

The CDR3 DNA follows: TGTGCCAGCAGAAGGGGTTTCAATGAGCAGTTCTTC. Translated: CASRRGFNEQFF. The chain is built from TRBV6-5 and TRBJ2-1; tentative D call: TRBD1 (5 bases). This CDR3 region has 12 residues. Germline V lookup: CDR1 MNHEY, CDR2 SVGAGI. The V and J ends lost 6 bases and 6 bases respectively, with 9 bases between them.

The chain is built from TRBV5-1 and TRBJ2-1, with D perhaps matching TRBD2 (6 bases). The CDR3 length is 15 residues. From germline, CDR1 is SGHRS and CDR2 YFSETQ. Trimming stripped 2 bases from V and 0 bases from J, with 9 bases between. The CDR3 DNA sequence: TGCGCCAGCAGCTTAGCGGGTACCTCCTACAATGAGCAGTTCTTC. Its protein product is CASSLAGTSYNEQFF.

V gene TRBV7-9 combines with J gene TRBJ2-5; 7 nucleotides agree with TRBD1. Germline V gene data show CDR1 as SEHNR and CDR2 as FQNEAQ (reference sequence). V shed 5 bases, J shed 0 bases, and the junction held 9 bases outside the gene matches. The CDR3 totals 16 residues. Written as DNA, the CDR3 is TGTGCCAGCAGCGACAGGGTCTCATGGTACCAAGAGACCCAGTACTTC. The encoded protein is CASSDRVSWYQETQYF.